One and the same sample provided the 8 T cell receptor beta chains below, sequenced in a study of T cells in Graves' hyperthyroidism and ophthalmopathy. Amplified TCR beta CDR3 regions derived from RNA transcripts. HTBI primers were the set used in a first-round RT-PCR of the TCR CDR3. Using its own MiXCR run on the multiplex PCR reads, TCRdb lists one record per CDR3 protein. The table lists nearly 750,000 distinct CDR3 sequences, roughly a third of them singletons. The specimen was blood. Source of these receptors: a middle-aged woman with Graves' hyperthyroidism.

This clonotype was picked up many times. The CDR3 sequence is CASSPPRSARKNTEAFF. The CDR3 nucleotides are TGTGCCAGCAGCCCACCCAGATCCGCCCGCAAGAACACTGAAGCTTTCTTT. The genes are TRBV7-9 and TRBJ1-1; D gene uncertain. CDR3 length: 17 amino acids. The V end was cut by 5 bases, the J end by 1 base, with 20 bases between. CDR1 is SEHNR and CDR2 is FQNEAQ in the germline V gene (reference sequence). Looking up the rest from reference TRBV7-9 and TRBJ1-1 gives the full variable domain: DTGVSQNPRHKITKRGQNVTFRCDPISEHNRLYWYRQTLGQGPEFLTYFQNEAQLEKSRLLSDRFSAERPKGSFSTLEIQRTEQGDSAMYLCASSPPRSARKNTEAFFGQGTRLTVV.

This clonotype was found a few times. V and J are TRBV6-4 and TRBJ1-1, with D perhaps TRBD1 (5 bases). The CDR3 loop spans 16 amino acids. From germline, CDR1 is MRHNA and CDR2 SNTAGT. V lost 7 bases to trimming and J lost 0 bases, with 18 bases between them. The DNA for the CDR3 is TGTGCCAGCATTAACTTCCGTAGGGGCGTGAACACTGAAGCTTTCTTT. Protein: CASINFRRGVNTEAFF.

This clonotype appeared many times. The chain joins TRBV20-1 to TRBJ2-5; D not certain. This CDR3 comprises 16 residues. Germline V CDR1 and CDR2: DFQATT, SNEGSKA (reference sequence). V lost 3 bases and J 4 bases, leaving 21 bases between the germline ends. CDR3 sequence reads: CSARRSPASLLETQYF. In DNA, the CDR3 is TGCAGTGCTAGGCGGTCCCCAGCCTCCCTACTAGAGACCCAGTACTTC.

This clonotype was counted between two and nine times. CDR3 nucleotide sequence: TGTGCCAGCAGTTCCCGGGCTCTCCCTGGAAACACCATATATTTT. Protein sequence: CASSSRALPGNTIYF. The chain combines TRBV2 with TRBJ1-3, with D hard to call. CDR3 size: 15 residues. V dropped 5 bases and J dropped 2 bases, with 13 bases sitting between them. From germline, CDR1 is SNHLY and CDR2 FYNNEI.

This clonotype was seen a few times. The chain has TRBV6-6 and TRBJ1-2; 8 nucleotides match TRBD1. Per the germline V gene, CDR1 is MNHNY and CDR2 is SVGAGI (reference sequence). After removal of 3 bases from V and 8 bases from J, the junction contained 5 bases not matched to a gene. The CDR3 length is 13 residues. This CDR3 reads CASSYGGTGGYTF. In nucleotides, the CDR3 is TGTGCCAGCAGTTATGGAGGGACAGGAGGCTACACCTTC.

The chain links TRBV20-1 to TRBJ1-6; TRBD1 matches 7 bases. Germline assignment: CDR1 DFQATT and CDR2 SNEGSKA (reference sequence). The CDR3 is made up of 15 amino acids. V gave up 3 bases and J gave up 6 bases; unmatched junction bases: 8. The CDR3 sequence: CSASEGGTVNSPLHF. The CDR3 nucleotides are TGCAGTGCTAGTGAAGGGGGCACGGTTAATTCACCCCTCCACTTT.

The chain couples TRBV19 to TRBJ2-7; maybe TRBD1 (6 bases). The CDR3 totals 13 residues. Trimming took off 6 bases at V and 6 bases at J, with 15 bases between the two ends. Germline loops: CDR1 LNHDA, CDR2 SQIVND (reference sequence). The CDR3 DNA reads TGTGCCAGTAGGAAGAGGGGGTCCGGCGAGCAGTACTTC. This codes for CASRKRGSGEQYF.

The chain combines TRBV29-1 with TRBJ1-2; the D gene is possibly TRBD1 (6 bases). Germline CDR1 SQVTM, CDR2 ANQGSEA. The length of the CDR3 is 12 residues. CDR3 in DNA: TGCAGTGTGGGCGGGGGCGACTATGGCTACACCTTC. Translated, it gives CSVGGGDYGYTF.